This entry features one TCR beta chain sequence. This specimen comes from a study of blood T cell repertoires in COVID-19. About the research overall: T cells, B-cell-depleted T cells, or PBMCs provided the cDNA or gDNA that served as material.

Produced via immunoSEQ multiplex PCR; TCRdb's table is partial and in-frame only. Here the sample spans some 35,000 clones, roughly 87% being singletons. CDR1 and CDR2 (germline): SGHVS, FNYEAQ. V shed 4 bases and J shed 0 bases, with 16 bases lying between them. The CDR3 is 18 amino acids. The chain employs TRBV7-6 and TRBJ2-6; D is uncertain. This TCR came from a human donor in a cohort sampled during active COVID-19. Sequencing was performed on peripheral blood. CDR3 loop: CASSSPTRLTSGANVLTF. CDR3 in DNA: TGTGCCAGCAGCTCCCCGACCCGACTGACCTCTGGGGCCAACGTCCTGACTTTC.